The 8 T cell receptor beta chains below were found in one sample sequenced in a study of identical twins. Each CDR3 protein gets one entry after TCRdb re-called the 5' RACE reads with MiXCR. The repertoire has 120,000 to 150,000 distinct CDR3 sequences, roughly 3.5% of them found once; the top ten carry about 7.8%. The specimen sequenced was memory T cells sorted from blood. All receptors come from a man aged 18 to 29 in good health.

This clonotype occurred many times. The rearrangement uses TRBV20-1 and TRBJ1-4, with D tentatively TRBD1 (5 bases). In germline, CDR1 is DFQATT, CDR2 SNEGSKA (reference sequence). V was cut by 6 bases and J by 3 bases, with 14 bases left in between. CDR3 length: 14 residues. CDR3 nucleotides: TGCAGTGCCACCGGCGGGGGTTCTAATGAAAAACTGTTTTTT. Translating gives CSATGGGSNEKLFF.

This clonotype was counted ten times or more. This chain connects TRBV10-3 to TRBJ2-5; 7 bases map to TRBD2. Germline V gives CDR1 ENHRY, CDR2 SYGVKD. With V trimmed by 0 bases and J by 2 bases, 6 bases remained unmatched. This CDR3 has 16 residues. CDR3 bases: TGTGCCATCAGTGAGTCGCGGGGGAATCGGCAAGAGACCCAGTACTTC. This sequence encodes CAISESRGNRQETQYF.

This clonotype was seen repeatedly, ten times or more. The chain uses TRBV6-4 and TRBJ2-3, with 7 bases matching TRBD2. The V gene's germline CDR1 is MRHNA and CDR2 SNTAGT. The CDR3 spans 14 residues. Germline trimming cut 7 bases from V and 0 bases from J; bases unmatched to any gene: 4. DNA for the CDR3: TGTGCCAGCAAGGCTAGCGGAAGCACAGATACGCAGTATTTT. As protein: CASKASGSTDTQYF.

The table lists this clonotype with many counts. CDR3 loop: CASSFRFSGRPYNEQFF. CDR3 coding DNA: TGTGCCAGCAGCTTCCGGTTTAGCGGGAGACCCTACAATGAGCAGTTCTTC. The chain uses TRBV7-2 and TRBJ2-1, with 9 bases that match TRBD2. Trimming cost V 3 bases and J 2 bases; bases outside gene matches: 8. The CDR3 sequence is 17 residues long. Germline V gene lookup returns CDR1 SGHTA and CDR2 FQGNSA.

This clonotype was observed at least ten times. This chain uses TRBV27 with TRBJ2-7; 7 positions match TRBD1. The CDR3 has 14 residues. The V gene's germline CDR1 is MNHEY and CDR2 SMNVEV (reference sequence). Trimming cost V 6 bases and J 6 bases; bases outside gene matches: 11. This chain's CDR3 is CASSHDRARREQYF. CDR3 nucleotide sequence: TGTGCCAGCAGCCACGACAGGGCACGGCGCGAGCAGTACTTC.

Worth noting for this clonotype: With a much larger clone just one base away, this may be a read error. The chain links TRBV2 to TRBJ2-1; D is perhaps TRBD1 or TRBD2 (6 bases each). The CDR3 length is 15 residues. CDR1 and CDR2 (germline): SNHLY, FYNNEI. CDR3: CGSSMEVRGQNEQFF. CDR3 DNA sequence: TGTGGCAGCAGTATGGAGGTCCGGGGGCAAAATGAGCAGTTCTTC.

This clonotype was seen at least ten times. This chain uses TRBV6-5 with TRBJ2-1; TRBD2 aligns across 9 bases. V gave up 4 bases and J gave up 9 bases; unmatched junction bases: 7. The V gene's germline CDR1 is MNHEY and CDR2 SVGAGI. The CDR3 loop spans 14 amino acids. The CDR3 is CASSSWREGVEQFF. The CDR3 nucleotides read TGTGCCAGCAGTTCTTGGCGGGAGGGGGTTGAGCAGTTCTTC.

This clonotype was detected many times. The chain links TRBV5-1 to TRBJ2-1, with D unclear. This CDR3 is 16 amino acids long. V was pared by 2 bases and J by 5 bases, with 17 bases between. The V gene's germline CDR1 is SGHRS and CDR2 YFSETQ. Here the CDR3 reads CASSLGSNNPHNEQFF. The DNA for the CDR3 is TGCGCCAGCAGCTTAGGGTCCAATAACCCCCACAATGAGCAGTTCTTC.